A selection of T cell receptor beta chains follows, all from one sample in a study of shared clonotypes between healthy human individuals. Sequenced by immunoSEQ multiplex PCR; TCRdb stores in-frame clones only, minus some. This table holds hundreds of thousands of clones, around two thirds found once. Sequencing input: memory CD4+ T cells sorted from blood. The origin of the receptors is a woman in her twenties or thirties in good health. The conserved cysteine and the conserved F or W are not part of the CDR3 here. The order of the fields is clone size, CDR3 length, J gene, V gene, D gene, CDR3 protein. D genes are given only for firm matches. The size of a clone is reported for some rows only, either as once, few or many, or as a class for expanded clones.

clone_size: -; cdr3_length: 15; j_call: TRBJ2-5; v_call: TRBV28; d_call: -; cdr3_aa: ASRQGRDTRRDATQY
clone_size: -; cdr3_length: 11; j_call: TRBJ2-7; v_call: TRBV5-1; d_call: -; cdr3_aa: ASRRETGSRQY
clone_size: -; cdr3_length: 14; j_call: TRBJ2-5; v_call: TRBV7-7; d_call: -; cdr3_aa: ASSLAFMGAGETQY
clone_size: -; cdr3_length: 15; j_call: TRBJ2-1; v_call: TRBV5-4; d_call: TRBD1; cdr3_aa: ASSLRQGSYTLNEQF
clone_size: few; cdr3_length: 13; j_call: TRBJ2-7; v_call: TRBV7-9; d_call: TRBD2; cdr3_aa: ASSLGGTSLNEQY
clone_size: -; cdr3_length: 12; j_call: TRBJ2-5; v_call: TRBV7-9; d_call: -; cdr3_aa: ASSFVRDQETQY
clone_size: -; cdr3_length: 12; j_call: TRBJ1-3; v_call: TRBV19; d_call: TRBD1; cdr3_aa: ASSIRTGLDTIY
clone_size: -; cdr3_length: 13; j_call: TRBJ2-3; v_call: TRBV7-7; d_call: -; cdr3_aa: ASSLGPSSTDTQY
clone_size: -; cdr3_length: 11; j_call: TRBJ2-3; v_call: TRBV5-1; d_call: -; cdr3_aa: ASRPSVTDTQY
clone_size: -; cdr3_length: 13; j_call: TRBJ2-7; v_call: TRBV6-5; d_call: TRBD1; cdr3_aa: ASSRGQGLNYEQY
clone_size: -; cdr3_length: 12; j_call: TRBJ1-1; v_call: TRBV5-6; d_call: -; cdr3_aa: ASAKKGRNTEAF
clone_size: -; cdr3_length: 12; j_call: TRBJ1-4; v_call: TRBV14; d_call: -; cdr3_aa: ASSQDYGYGKLF
clone_size: -; cdr3_length: 12; j_call: TRBJ1-1; v_call: TRBV25-1; d_call: TRBD1; cdr3_aa: ASSRDRGYTEAF
clone_size: -; cdr3_length: 12; j_call: TRBJ1-1; v_call: TRBV6-6; d_call: TRBD1; cdr3_aa: ASETQGVHTEAF
clone_size: -; cdr3_length: 14; j_call: TRBJ2-2; v_call: TRBV19; d_call: TRBD1; cdr3_aa: ASSSSTGVYTGELF
clone_size: -; cdr3_length: 11; j_call: TRBJ1-4; v_call: TRBV18; d_call: -; cdr3_aa: ASSRERAEKLF
clone_size: -; cdr3_length: 11; j_call: TRBJ1-4; v_call: TRBV14; d_call: -; cdr3_aa: ASSPGFQEKLF
clone_size: -; cdr3_length: 13; j_call: TRBJ2-5; v_call: TRBV11-2; d_call: TRBD2; cdr3_aa: ASSLVGLAQETQY